What follows are 20 T cell receptor beta chains derived from one specimen sequenced in a study of metastatic and nonmetastatic thyroid tumors. TCRdb ran MiXCR on the PCR reads. Seen here are 90,000 or so clones, over 8.5% observed once, and the top ten hold roughly 10%. No treatment of any kind had been given to any patient before thyroid surgery. Sequenced: blood. The receptors shown here come from a female donor with papillary thyroid cancer or a benign thyroid nodule (not recorded which). Some clones in this sample may be carry-over from other donors' samples.

This clone was seen a handful of times. The chain links TRBV7-2 to TRBJ2-5; D is undetermined. Deletions cut 5 bases from V and 1 base from J, with 14 bases between. Germline V gives CDR1 SGHTA, CDR2 FQGNSA. The CDR3 has 15 residues. In DNA, the CDR3 is TGTGCCAGCAGCATGAGACCCCCCCTCCAAGAGACCCAGTACTTC. Its translation is CASSMRPPLQETQYF.

This clone was found many times. The V and J genes are TRBV3-1 and TRBJ2-1; D unclear. Germline CDR1 and CDR2: LGHDT and YNNKEL (reference sequence). V lost 2 bases and J 10 bases, leaving 18 bases between the germline ends. The CDR3 has 15 amino acids. The CDR3 bases are TGTGCCAGCAGCCAAAGGAAAACGTTTCCCGGCGAGCAGTTCTTC. It encodes CASSQRKTFPGEQFF.

This clone came up many times. V gene TRBV9 combines with J gene TRBJ2-1; TRBD2 aligns across 9 bases. Germline V gene data show CDR1 as SGDLS and CDR2 as YYNGEE. The trim removed 4 bases at V and 6 bases at J, leaving 5 bases unmatched. The CDR3 length is 14 residues. The CDR3 here is CASSQGTSSNEQFF. CDR3 DNA sequence: TGTGCCAGCAGCCAAGGGACTAGCTCCAATGAGCAGTTCTTC.

Ten or more counts support this clone. The chain couples TRBV24-1 to TRBJ2-2; no definite D call. Germline V gene data show CDR1 as KGHDR and CDR2 as SFDVKD. The V end was cut by 2 bases, the J end by 7 bases, with 10 bases between. The CDR3 contains 14 residues. As DNA, the CDR3 is TGTGCCACCAGTGATTACTCCGGGTTCGGGGAGCTGTTTTTT. Protein: CATSDYSGFGELFF.

Of note for this clone: A read error may be the cause here, since a much bigger clone is one base away. The chain carries TRBV7-6 and TRBJ2-1; the D is unclear. Germline V lookup: CDR1 SGHVS, CDR2 FNYEAQ. This CDR3 region has 13 residues. Trimming removed 6 bases at V and 9 bases at J, with 15 bases between. CDR3 bases: TGTGCCAGCAGTTTCCTTTCCGTCCCTGAGCAGTTCTTC. It is translated as CASSFLSVPEQFF.

This clone occurred many times. The chain has TRBV6-1 and TRBJ2-7; TRBD2 aligns across 8 bases. Germline assignment: CDR1 MNHNS and CDR2 SASEGT. With 5 bases clipped from V and 7 bases from J, the junction kept 13 bases outside the gene matches. The CDR3 loop spans 15 amino acids. CDR3 coding DNA: TGTGCCAGCAGTCCCACGGGAGGGAGGTTTAGAGAGCAGTACTTC. It encodes CASSPTGGRFREQYF.

The rearrangement joins TRBV7-8 to TRBJ2-7, with D perhaps matching TRBD1 (6 bases). CDR1 and CDR2 from the germline V gene are SGHVS and FQNEAQ. Trimming removed 2 bases at V and 2 bases at J, with 10 bases between. This CDR3 contains 14 residues. For the CDR3, the DNA is TGTGCCAGCAGCTTATTAAAGGGGGCCTACGAGCAGTACTTC. Residues: CASSLLKGAYEQYF. The variable domain in full, completed from reference TRBV7-8 and TRBJ2-7, reads GAGVSQSPRYKVAKRGQDVALRCDPISGHVSLFWYQQALGQGPEFLTYFQNEAQLDKSGLPSDRFFAERPEGSVSTLKIQRTQQEDSAVYLCASSLLKGAYEQYFGPGTRLTVT.

This clone has a count of ten or more. This chain joins TRBV20-1 and TRBJ2-3, with 7 positions matching TRBD1. CDR1 and CDR2 (germline): DFQATT, SNEGSKA (reference sequence). The ends lost 7 bases at V and 3 bases at J; junction bases unmatched: 4. The CDR3 has 12 residues. The CDR3 DNA follows: TGCAGTGTTAGGGACAGAACAGATACGCAGTATTTT. This encodes CSVRDRTDTQYF.

This clone was counted at least ten times. The chain has TRBV6-1 and TRBJ1-6; D uncertain. The CDR3 spans 13 residues. Germline V gene sequence: CDR1 MNHNS, CDR2 SASEGT. V lost 6 bases to trimming and J lost 6 bases, with 9 bases between them. The CDR3 region has the DNA TGTGCCAGCAGCGTAGTTCTTAATTCACCCCTCCACTTT. Amino acid sequence: CASSVVLNSPLHF.

This clone is medium-sized within its sample. The rearrangement links TRBV7-1 to TRBJ1-6; D is undetermined. TRBV7-1 has ORF status, its function being uncertain. V dropped 2 bases and J dropped 0 bases, with 20 bases sitting between them. The CDR3 has 20 residues. CDR3 amino acids: CASSSRSSRAPSSYNSPLHF. The CDR3 DNA sequence: TGTGCCAGCAGCTCACGGAGCTCCCGGGCTCCGAGCTCCTATAATTCACCCCTCCACTTT.

In this sample, this clone turned up a few times. This chain uses TRBV11-2 with TRBJ1-6; D gene unclear. Germline loops: CDR1 SGHAT, CDR2 FQNNGV. This CDR3 region has 12 residues. V was cut by 1 base and J by 9 bases, with 4 bases left in between. CDR3 in amino acids: CASSLGLSPLHF. Written as DNA, the CDR3 is TGTGCCAGCAGCTTAGGACTTTCACCCCTCCACTTT.

The rearrangement links TRBV16 to TRBJ2-7, with TRBD1 matching 7 bases. Germline V gene lookup returns CDR1 KGHSY and CDR2 FQNENV. This CDR3 has 14 residues. V was pared by 5 bases and J by 3 bases, with 7 bases of the junction left unmatched. CDR3 residues: CASSKPPGGYEQYF. CDR3 bases: TGTGCCAGCAGCAAACCGCCAGGGGGCTACGAGCAGTACTTC.

There are many counts of this clone. This chain uses TRBV20-1 with TRBJ2-1; 15 bases are a match to TRBD2. This CDR3 is built from 21 residues. Germline V gives CDR1 DFQATT, CDR2 SNEGSKA (reference sequence). V gave up 1 base and J gave up 5 bases; unmatched junction bases: 18. The CDR3 bases are TGCAGTGCTAGAGCTTTTTCGATCGGACTAGCGGGGGGGTCAGTTCACAATGAGCAGTTCTTC. This sequence encodes CSARAFSIGLAGGSVHNEQFF.

The V gene is TRBV28, the J gene TRBJ1-1; a weak D match, TRBD1 (5 bases). Germline lookup yields CDR1 MDHEN and CDR2 SYDVKM. The V end was cut by 5 bases, the J end by 6 bases, with 19 bases between. The CDR3 length is 15 residues. In DNA, the CDR3 is TGTGCCAGCAGTCCCTACGGACAAGGCACCCCTGAAGCTTTCTTT. It translates to CASSPYGQGTPEAFF. The whole variable domain, remainder taken from reference TRBV28 and TRBJ1-1, is DVKVTQSSRYLVKRTGEKVFLECVQDMDHENMFWYRQDPGLGLRLIYFSYDVKMKEKGDIPEGYSVSREKKERFSLILESASTNQTSMYLCASSPYGQGTPEAFFGQGTRLTVV.

This clone was seen repeatedly, ten times or more. The rearrangement links TRBV6-1 to TRBJ2-3, with D uncertain. Germline lookup yields CDR1 MNHNS and CDR2 SASEGT. The CDR3 runs to 13 residues. V was cut by 5 bases and J by 0 bases, with 6 bases left in between. The CDR3 DNA sequence: TGTGCCAGCAGTCCCGTCAGCACAGATACGCAGTATTTT. It is translated as CASSPVSTDTQYF.

This clone was observed a handful of times. Sequence at one end of the junction differs from germline and may be a read error. This sequence joins TRBV19 and TRBJ1-1; the D gene is possibly TRBD1 (5 bases). CDR3 length equals 14 residues. CDR1 is LNHDA and CDR2 is SQIVND in the germline V gene (reference sequence). The CDR3 region has the DNA TGTGTCAGTAATGGTCAGGGACTGAACACTGAAGCTTTCTTT. This codes for CVSNGQGLNTEAFF. The variable domain in full, with the rest retrieved from reference TRBV19 and TRBJ1-1, is DGGITQSPKYLFRKEGQNVTLSCEQNLNHDAMYWYRQDPGQGLRLIYYSQIVNDFQKGDIAEGYSVSREKKESFPLTVTSAQKNPTAFYLCVSNGQGLNTEAFFGQGTRLTVV.

This clone was detected ten times or more. This chain connects TRBV28 to TRBJ1-4, with 9 bases aligning to TRBD1. The CDR3 runs 15 residues. V lost 4 bases, J lost 8 bases, and 8 bases stayed unmatched. Germline V gives CDR1 MDHEN, CDR2 SYDVKM. The DNA for the CDR3 is TGTGCCAGCAGTTCCCAACAGGGGGCTGGGGAAAAACTGTTTTTT. It translates to CASSSQQGAGEKLFF.

On this clone: This may stem from a read error, because a much larger clone lies one nucleotide away. This CDR3 reads CAISLQGNNEAFF. The CDR3 DNA reads TGTGCCATCAGCCTTCAGGGGAACAATGAAGCTTTCTTT. J is TRBJ1-1 and V is TRBV10-3; D is possibly TRBD1 (6 bases). The CDR3 runs 13 residues. Germline CDR1 is ENHRY and CDR2 is SYGVKD.

The chain has TRBV15 and TRBJ2-5; D is undetermined. Germline CDR1 and CDR2: LNHNV and YYDKDF (reference sequence). Deletions cut 2 bases from V and 4 bases from J, with 11 bases between. The length of the CDR3 is 14 residues. CDR3 DNA sequence: TGTGCCACCAGCAGACCAAAGGCCGGAGAGACCCAGTACTTC. Protein sequence: CATSRPKAGETQYF. Using reference TRBV15 and TRBJ2-5 for the parts outside the CDR3, the full variable domain is DAMVIQNPRYQVTQFGKPVTLSCSQTLNHNVMYWYQQKSSQAPKLLFHYYDKDFNNEADTPDNFQSRRPNTSFCFLDIRSPGLGDTAMYLCATSRPKAGETQYFGPGTRLLVL.

This clone has ten or more counts. The rearrangement links TRBV19 to TRBJ1-2, with unresolved D. This CDR3 comprises 13 residues. The V gene's germline CDR1 is LNHDA and CDR2 SQIVND (reference sequence). Trimming took 6 bases from V and 1 from J, leaving 9 bases between them. In nucleotides, the CDR3 is TGTGCCAGTAGCCCCGTGGTTAACTATGGCTACACCTTC. It codes for CASSPVVNYGYTF.